Listed below are T cell receptor beta chains from one sample, sequenced in a study of cytomegalovirus exposure and HLA in healthy donors. The assay was immunoSEQ multiplex PCR, and TCRdb's table has in-frame clones only and misses some. The sample includes approximately 120,000 clones, 60% to 75% seen only once; the top ten take roughly 4%. Sequenced material: PBMCs. The receptors were gathered from a woman in her forties or fifties in good health and CMV-seropositive. The CDR3 runs from the conserved cysteine through the conserved F or W. A D gene is named only where the DNA matches it firmly. Clone size is stated in some rows and not others, as once, few, many or a class when expanded.

J	size	V	length	D	DNA	CDR3
TRBJ2-5	.	TRBV27	17	TRBD1	TGTGCCAGCAGCCCCCGTGGGCAGGACAGAGGGGGCGAGACCCAGTACTTC	CASSPRGQDRGGETQYF
TRBJ2-2	.	TRBV19	18	TRBD1	TGTGCCAGTAGTACGTGGTGGTTTGGACAGGGGGTCACCGGGGAGCTGTTTTTT	CASSTWWFGQGVTGELFF
TRBJ1-2	.	TRBV5-1	17	TRBD1	TGCGCCAGCAGGACCCGGACAGGGGTTCAGAAAAACTATGGCTACACCTTC	CASRTRTGVQKNYGYTF
TRBJ2-4	once	TRBV10-2	16	.	TGCGCCAGCAGTGATCAGGCAGCCTTGGGAGGAAACATTCAGTACTTC	CASSDQAALGGNIQYF
TRBJ1-6	.	TRBV7-6	14	TRBD1	TGTGCCAGCAGCATGCGACAGGGGGAATCACCCCTCCACTTT	CASSMRQGESPLHF
TRBJ2-3	.	TRBV5-1	15	TRBD1	TGCGCCAGCAGCCCGGGGACAGGGGGCACAGATACGCAGTATTTT	CASSPGTGGTDTQYF
TRBJ1-3	.	TRBV2	19	.	TGTGCCAGCAGCAAAGACAGGCCAGAAACCATTATCGGGGGAAACACCATATATTTT	CASSKDRPETIIGGNTIYF
TRBJ1-2	few	TRBV6-1	14	TRBD1	TGTGCCAGCATGAGAGGACAGGGCGGGTATGGCTACACCTTC	CASMRGQGGYGYTF
TRBJ2-5	.	TRBV19	15	TRBD2	TGTGCCAGTAGTATAGGCGGGGGGGCCGGTGAGACCCAGTACTTC	CASSIGGGAGETQYF
TRBJ1-2	few	TRBV5-4	14	.	TGTGCCAGCAGTCGAGACAATCCTGGCTATGGCTACACCTTC	CASSRDNPGYGYTF
TRBJ2-3	.	TRBV19	16	TRBD2	TGTGCCAGTAGTATCTCTAGCGGGGGGGCGGCAGATACGCAGTATTTT	CASSISSGGAADTQYF
TRBJ2-3	.	TRBV9	16	TRBD2	TGTGCCAGCAGCGTAGGGGGCGGGGGGGCCTCAGATACGCAGTATTTT	CASSVGGGGASDTQYF
TRBJ1-5	.	TRBV15	13	.	TGTGCCACCAGCAGAGGCAGGGCACAGCCCCAGCATTTT	CATSRGRAQPQHF
TRBJ1-6	.	TRBV6-1	14	.	TGTGCCAGCAGTGTACAGGACCTTAATTCGCCCCTCCACTTT	CASSVQDLNSPLHF
TRBJ1-5	.	TRBV19	15	.	TGTGCCAGTAGTATAGACACAGGGTTTAATCAGCCCCAGCATTTT	CASSIDTGFNQPQHF